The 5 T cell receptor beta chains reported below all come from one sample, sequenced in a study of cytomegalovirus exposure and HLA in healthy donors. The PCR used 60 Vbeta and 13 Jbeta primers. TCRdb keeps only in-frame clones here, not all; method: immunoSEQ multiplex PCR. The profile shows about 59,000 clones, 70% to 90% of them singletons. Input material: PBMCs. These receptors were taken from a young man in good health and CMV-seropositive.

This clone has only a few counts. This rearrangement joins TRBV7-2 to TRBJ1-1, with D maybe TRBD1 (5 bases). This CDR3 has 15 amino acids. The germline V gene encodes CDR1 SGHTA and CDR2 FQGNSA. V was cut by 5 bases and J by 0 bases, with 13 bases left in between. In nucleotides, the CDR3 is TGTGCCAGCAGCCCAAATGGGGCCCTGAACACTGAAGCTTTCTTT. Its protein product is CASSPNGALNTEAFF.

CDR3 amino acids: CASSGWRGTGELFF. In DNA, the CDR3 is TGTGCCAGCAGTGGATGGCGGGGAACCGGGGAGCTGTTTTTT. The gene calls are TRBV2 and TRBJ2-2; a possible D gene is TRBD2 (6 bases). The germline CDR1 and CDR2 sequences are SNHLY and FYNNEI. The CDR3 covers 14 residues. V lost 4 bases and J lost 5, with 11 bases in between.

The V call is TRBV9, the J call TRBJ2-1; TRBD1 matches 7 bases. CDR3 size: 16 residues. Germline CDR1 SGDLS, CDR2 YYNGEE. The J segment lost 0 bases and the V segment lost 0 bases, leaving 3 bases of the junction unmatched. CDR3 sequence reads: CASSVVGQFSYNEQFF. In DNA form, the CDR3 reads TGTGCCAGCAGCGTAGTGGGACAGTTCTCCTACAATGAGCAGTTCTTC.

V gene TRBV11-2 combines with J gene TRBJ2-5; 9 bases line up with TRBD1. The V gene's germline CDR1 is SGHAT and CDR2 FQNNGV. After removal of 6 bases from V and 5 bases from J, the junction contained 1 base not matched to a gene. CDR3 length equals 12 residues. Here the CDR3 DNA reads TGTGCCAGCAGGACAGGGGGTGAGACCCAGTACTTC. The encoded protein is CASRTGGETQYF.

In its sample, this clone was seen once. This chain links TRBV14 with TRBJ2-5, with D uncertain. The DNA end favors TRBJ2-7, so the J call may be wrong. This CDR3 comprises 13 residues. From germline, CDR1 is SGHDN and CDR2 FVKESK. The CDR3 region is CASRSAISYEQYF. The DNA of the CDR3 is TGTGCCAGCAGGTCCGCAATCTCCTACGAGCAGTACTTC.